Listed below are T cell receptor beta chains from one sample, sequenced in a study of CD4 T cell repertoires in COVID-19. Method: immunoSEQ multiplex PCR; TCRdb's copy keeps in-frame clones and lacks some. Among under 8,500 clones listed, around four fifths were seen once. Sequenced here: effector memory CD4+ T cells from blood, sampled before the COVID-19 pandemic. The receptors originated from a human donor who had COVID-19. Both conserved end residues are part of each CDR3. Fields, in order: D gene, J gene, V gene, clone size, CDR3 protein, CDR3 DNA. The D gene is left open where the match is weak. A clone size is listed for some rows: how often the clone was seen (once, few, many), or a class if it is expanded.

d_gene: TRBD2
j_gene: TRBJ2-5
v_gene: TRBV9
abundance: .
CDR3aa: CASSVGTSGWETQYF
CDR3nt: TGTGCCAGCAGCGTAGGGACTAGCGGCTGGGAGACCCAGTACTTC

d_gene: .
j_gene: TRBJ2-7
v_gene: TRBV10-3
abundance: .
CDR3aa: CAISGGLDNEQYF
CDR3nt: TGTGCCATCAGTGGTGGTTTGGACAACGAGCAGTACTTC

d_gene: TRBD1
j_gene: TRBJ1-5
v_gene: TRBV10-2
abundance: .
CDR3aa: CASSAGQGRNQPQHF
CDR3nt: TGCGCCAGCAGCGCGGGACAGGGCAGGAATCAGCCCCAGCATTTT

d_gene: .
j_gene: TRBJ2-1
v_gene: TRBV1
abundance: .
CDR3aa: CTSSSERESYNEQFF
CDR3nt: TGCACCAGCAGTTCGGAGCGGGAATCCTACAATGAGCAGTTCTTC

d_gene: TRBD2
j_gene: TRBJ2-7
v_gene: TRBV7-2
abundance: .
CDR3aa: CASSLGAGTSGIGLEQYF
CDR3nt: TGTGCCAGCAGCTTAGGGGCTGGGACTAGCGGAATAGGACTCGAGCAGTACTTC

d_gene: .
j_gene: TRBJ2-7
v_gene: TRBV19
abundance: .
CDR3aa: CASSTPVGEQYF
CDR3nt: TGTGCCAGTAGTACCCCCGTCGGGGAGCAGTACTTC

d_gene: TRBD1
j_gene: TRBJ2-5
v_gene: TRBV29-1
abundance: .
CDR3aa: CSVGQGERTQYF
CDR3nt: TGCAGCGTTGGTCAGGGGGAAAGGACCCAGTACTTC

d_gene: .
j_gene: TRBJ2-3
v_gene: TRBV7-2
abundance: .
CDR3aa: CASSRRLTDTQYF
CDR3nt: TGTGCCAGCAGCCGTAGACTCACAGATACGCAGTATTTT

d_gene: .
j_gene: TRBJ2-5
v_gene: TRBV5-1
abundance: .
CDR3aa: CASSLIAADQETQYF
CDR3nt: TGCGCCAGCAGCTTGATAGCGGCGGACCAAGAGACCCAGTACTTC

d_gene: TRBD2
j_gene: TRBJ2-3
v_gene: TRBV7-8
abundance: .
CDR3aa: CASSSSSAGVTDTQYF
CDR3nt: TGTGCCAGCAGCTCCTCTTCCGCGGGGGTAACAGATACGCAGTATTTT

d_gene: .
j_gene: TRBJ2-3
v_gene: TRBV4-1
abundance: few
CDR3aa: CASSQVGLDTQYF
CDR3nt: TGCGCCAGCAGCCAAGTCGGTCTAGATACGCAGTATTTT

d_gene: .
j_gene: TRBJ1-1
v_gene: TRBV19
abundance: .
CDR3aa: CASSPSMRWTEAFF
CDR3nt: TGTGCCAGTTCCCCCAGCATGCGGTGGACTGAAGCTTTCTTT

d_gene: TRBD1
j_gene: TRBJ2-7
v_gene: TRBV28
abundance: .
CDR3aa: CAIRPGQGFNEQYF
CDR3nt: TGTGCCATCCGACCGGGACAGGGATTCAACGAGCAGTACTTC

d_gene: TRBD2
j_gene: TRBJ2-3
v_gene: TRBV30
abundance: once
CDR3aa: CAWSPPTSGRERTDTQYF
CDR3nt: TGTGCCTGGAGTCCTCCTACTAGCGGGAGGGAACGCACAGATACGCAGTATTTT

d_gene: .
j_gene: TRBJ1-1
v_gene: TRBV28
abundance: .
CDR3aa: CASSFGVRGNMGTEAFF
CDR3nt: TGTGCCAGCAGTTTTGGCGTCAGGGGAAATATGGGCACTGAAGCTTTCTTT

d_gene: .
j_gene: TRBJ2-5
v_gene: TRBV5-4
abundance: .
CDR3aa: CASSSGLQETQYF
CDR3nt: TGTGCCAGCAGCTCGGGACTTCAAGAGACCCAGTACTTC

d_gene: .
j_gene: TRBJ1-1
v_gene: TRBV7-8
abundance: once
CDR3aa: CASSQQTQGTEAFF
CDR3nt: TGTGCCAGCAGCCAACAAACCCAGGGCACTGAAGCTTTCTTT

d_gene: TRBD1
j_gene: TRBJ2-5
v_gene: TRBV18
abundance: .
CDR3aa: CASSPAGGAETQYF
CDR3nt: TGTGCCAGCTCACCAGCAGGGGGCGCAGAGACCCAGTACTTC

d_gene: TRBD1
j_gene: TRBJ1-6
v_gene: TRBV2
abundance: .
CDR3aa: CASIRDRGYSPLHF
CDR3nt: TGTGCCAGCATTCGTGACAGGGGGTATTCACCCCTCCACTTT

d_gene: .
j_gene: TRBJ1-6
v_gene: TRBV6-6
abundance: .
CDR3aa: CASSSISGNSPLHF
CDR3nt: TGTGCCAGCAGTTCCATCTCGGGAAATTCACCCCTCCACTTT

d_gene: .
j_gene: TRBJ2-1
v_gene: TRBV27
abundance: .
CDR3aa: CASSFTQGMGNEQFF
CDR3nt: TGTGCCAGCAGTTTTACACAGGGAATGGGCAATGAGCAGTTCTTC

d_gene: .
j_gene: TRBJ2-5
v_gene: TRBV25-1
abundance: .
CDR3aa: CASSEYREPGTQYF
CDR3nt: TGTGCCAGCAGTGAATACCGGGAACCTGGAACCCAGTACTTC

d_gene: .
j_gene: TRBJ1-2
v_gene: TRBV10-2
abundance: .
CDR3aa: CASSDGGLSDGYTF
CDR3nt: TGCGCCAGCAGTGACGGGGGGCTTTCCGATGGCTACACCTTC

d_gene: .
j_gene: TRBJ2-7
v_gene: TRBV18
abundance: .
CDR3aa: CASSPPVTSPGEQYF
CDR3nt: TGTGCCAGCTCACCACCGGTTACGTCGCCAGGCGAGCAGTACTTC

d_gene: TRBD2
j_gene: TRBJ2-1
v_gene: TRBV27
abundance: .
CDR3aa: CASKRVAGGGSSYNEQFF
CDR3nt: TGTGCCAGCAAACGGGTCGCGGGGGGCGGCAGCTCCTACAATGAGCAGTTCTTC

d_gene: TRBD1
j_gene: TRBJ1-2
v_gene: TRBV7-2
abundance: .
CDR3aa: CASSLPRRGRNGYTF
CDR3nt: TGTGCCAGCAGCTTACCCCGCAGGGGGCGGAATGGCTACACCTTC

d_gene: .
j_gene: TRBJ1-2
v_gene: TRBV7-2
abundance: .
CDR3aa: CATTLPGQGGNYGYTF
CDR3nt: TGTGCCACCACCCTCCCCGGGCAGGGCGGCAACTATGGCTACACCTTC

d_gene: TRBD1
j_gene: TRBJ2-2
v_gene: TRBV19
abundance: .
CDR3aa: CASSSRQGRGQNTGELFF
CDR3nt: TGTGCCAGTAGTAGCCGACAGGGAAGGGGGCAGAACACCGGGGAGCTGTTTTTT

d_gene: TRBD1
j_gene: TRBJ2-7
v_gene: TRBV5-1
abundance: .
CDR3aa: CASSPGTDSYEQYF
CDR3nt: TGCGCCAGCAGCCCCGGGACAGACTCCTACGAGCAGTACTTC

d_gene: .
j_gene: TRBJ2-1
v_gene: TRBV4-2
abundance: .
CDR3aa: CASSQDKSGNYNEQFF
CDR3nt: TGTGCCAGCAGCCAAGATAAGAGCGGTAACTACAATGAGCAGTTCTTC

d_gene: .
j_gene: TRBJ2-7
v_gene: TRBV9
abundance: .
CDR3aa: CASSALISSAHEQYF
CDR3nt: TGTGCCAGCAGCGCGCTAATAAGTAGTGCCCACGAGCAGTACTTC

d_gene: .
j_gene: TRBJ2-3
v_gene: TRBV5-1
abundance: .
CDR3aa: CASSLFGSEGTQYF
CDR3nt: TGCGCCAGCAGCTTATTCGGGTCTGAGGGTACGCAGTATTTT

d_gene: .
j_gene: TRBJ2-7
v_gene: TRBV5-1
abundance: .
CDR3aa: CASSLDKEQYF
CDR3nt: TGCGCCAGCAGCCTCGACAAGGAGCAGTACTTC

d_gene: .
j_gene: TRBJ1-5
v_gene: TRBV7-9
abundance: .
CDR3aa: CASSLGRDQPQHF
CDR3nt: TGTGCCAGCAGCTTAGGTCGGGATCAGCCCCAGCATTTT

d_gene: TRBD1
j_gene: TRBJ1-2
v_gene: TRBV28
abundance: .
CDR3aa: CASSLYHGTGVLIPLGYTF
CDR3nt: TGTGCCAGCAGTTTATACCACGGGACAGGGGTCCTAATACCCCTAGGCTACACCTTC

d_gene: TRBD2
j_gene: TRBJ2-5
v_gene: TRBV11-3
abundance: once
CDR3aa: CASSNGGARETQYF
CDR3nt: TGTGCCAGCAGCAACGGGGGGGCGAGAGAGACCCAGTACTTC

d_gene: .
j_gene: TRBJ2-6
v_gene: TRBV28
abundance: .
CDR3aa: CASNIVGESGANVLTF
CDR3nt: TGTGCCAGCAACATAGTCGGAGAATCTGGGGCCAACGTCCTGACTTTC

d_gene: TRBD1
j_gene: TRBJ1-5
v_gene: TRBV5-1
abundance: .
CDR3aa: CASSWDRDQPQHF
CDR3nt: TGCGCCAGCAGCTGGGACAGGGATCAGCCCCAGCATTTT

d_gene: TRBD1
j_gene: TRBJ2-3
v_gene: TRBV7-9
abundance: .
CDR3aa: CASSFPRTGGETDTQYF
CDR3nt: TGTGCCAGCAGCTTCCCTAGGACAGGGGGGGAGACAGATACGCAGTATTTT

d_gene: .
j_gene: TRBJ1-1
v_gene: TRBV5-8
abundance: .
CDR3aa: CASSLVPQNTEAFF
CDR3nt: TGTGCCAGCAGCTTGGTTCCCCAGAACACTGAAGCTTTCTTT

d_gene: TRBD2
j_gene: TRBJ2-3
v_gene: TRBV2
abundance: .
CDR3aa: CASSEQRGSTDTQYF
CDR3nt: TGTGCCAGCAGTGAACAGCGGGGAAGCACAGATACGCAGTATTTT

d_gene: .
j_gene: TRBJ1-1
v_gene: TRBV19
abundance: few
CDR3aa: CASSHLRGRRGEAFF
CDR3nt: TGTGCCAGTAGCCATCTTCGGGGTCGGCGGGGTGAAGCTTTCTTT

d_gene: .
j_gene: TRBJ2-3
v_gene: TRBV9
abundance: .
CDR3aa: CASSPWTHTDTQYF
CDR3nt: TGTGCCAGCAGCCCTTGGACTCACACAGATACGCAGTATTTT

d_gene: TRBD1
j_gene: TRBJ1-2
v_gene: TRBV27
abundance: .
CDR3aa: CASSLSTGGYGYTF
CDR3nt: TGTGCCAGCAGTTTATCCACAGGGGGCTATGGCTACACCTTC

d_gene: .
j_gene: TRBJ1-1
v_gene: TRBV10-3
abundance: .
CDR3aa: CAISESRERAGAFF
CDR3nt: TGTGCCATCAGTGAGTCACGGGAGAGGGCGGGAGCTTTCTTT

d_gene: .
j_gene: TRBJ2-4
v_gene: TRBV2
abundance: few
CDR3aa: CASSESSLLAKNIQYF
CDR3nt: TGTGCCAGCAGTGAATCTAGCCTACTAGCCAAAAACATTCAGTACTTC

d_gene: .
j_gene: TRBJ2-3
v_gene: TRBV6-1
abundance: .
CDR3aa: CASSEAEGTADTQYF
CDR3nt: TGTGCCAGCAGTGAAGCGGAGGGAACGGCAGATACGCAGTATTTT

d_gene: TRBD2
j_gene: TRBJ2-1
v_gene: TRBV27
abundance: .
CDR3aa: CASRPASGTYNEQFF
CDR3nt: TGTGCCAGCAGGCCAGCTAGCGGTACCTACAATGAGCAGTTCTTC

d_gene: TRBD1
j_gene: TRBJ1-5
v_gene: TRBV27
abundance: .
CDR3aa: CASSSGGQGVGQPQHF
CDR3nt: TGTGCCAGCAGTTCAGGTGGACAGGGCGTAGGGCAGCCCCAGCATTTT

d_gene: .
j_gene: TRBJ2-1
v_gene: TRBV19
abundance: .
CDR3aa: CASSIGPERYGTSYNEQFF
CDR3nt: TGTGCCAGTAGTATTGGCCCTGAAAGGTATGGGACTTCCTACAATGAGCAGTTCTTC

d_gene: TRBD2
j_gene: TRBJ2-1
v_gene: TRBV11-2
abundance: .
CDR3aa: CASSLGLASNEQFF
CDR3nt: TGTGCCAGCAGCTTGGGACTAGCGAGCAATGAGCAGTTCTTC

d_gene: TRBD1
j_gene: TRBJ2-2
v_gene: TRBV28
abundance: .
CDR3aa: CASSLWGQGNSGELFF
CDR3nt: TGTGCCAGCAGTTTATGGGGACAGGGGAATTCCGGGGAGCTGTTTTTT

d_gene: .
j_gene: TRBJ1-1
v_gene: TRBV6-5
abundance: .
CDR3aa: CASSSPGVRGEAFF
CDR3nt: TGTGCCAGCAGTTCCCCAGGGGTCAGGGGTGAAGCTTTCTTT

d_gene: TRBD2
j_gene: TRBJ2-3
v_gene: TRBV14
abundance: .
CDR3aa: CASSPSSGVDTQYF
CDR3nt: TGTGCCAGCAGCCCTAGTAGCGGGGTGGATACGCAGTATTTT

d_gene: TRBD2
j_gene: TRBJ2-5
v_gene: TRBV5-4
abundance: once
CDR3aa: CASSLQTSGETQYF
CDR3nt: TGTGCCAGCAGCTTGCAGACTAGCGGAGAGACCCAGTACTTC

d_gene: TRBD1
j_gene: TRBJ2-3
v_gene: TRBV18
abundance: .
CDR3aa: CASSPLRGSDRGRISTDTQYF
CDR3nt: TGTGCCAGCTCACCACTACGGGGGTCGGACAGGGGCCGAATTAGCACAGATACGCAGTATTTT

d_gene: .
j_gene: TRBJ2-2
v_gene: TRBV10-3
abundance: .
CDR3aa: CAISGGPANTGELFF
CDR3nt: TGTGCCATCAGTGGTGGTCCAGCGAACACCGGGGAGCTGTTTTTT

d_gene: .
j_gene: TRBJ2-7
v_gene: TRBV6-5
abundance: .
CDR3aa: CATTDSTYEQYF
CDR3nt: TGTGCCACCACCGACAGTACCTACGAGCAGTACTTC